The 27 T cell receptor beta chains presented below share a single source sample, sequenced in a study of graft-versus-host responses after intestinal transplantation. Here immunoSEQ multiplex PCR was the method, and the copy in TCRdb shows in-frame clones only, minus some. The repertoire consists of over 65,000 clones, with approximately 90% occurring once and the leading ten covering around 7.6%. The antigens these receptors bind are not known. Sequenced material: unstimulated CD8+ T cells sorted from spleen or lymph node cells, taken before transplant. The receptors derive from a human donor who was the organ donor for an intestinal transplant.

Written as DNA, the CDR3 is TGTGCCAGCTCCCGGACAGTCCTCTACGAGCAGTACTTC. This sequence encodes CASSRTVLYEQYF. V usage is TRBV27 and J usage is TRBJ2-7; tentatively, D is TRBD1 (6 bases). CDR1 and CDR2 from the germline V gene are MNHEY and SMNVEV (reference sequence). The V gene lost 8 bases and the J gene lost 3 bases, with 14 bases spanning the gap. The CDR3 is 13 amino acids.

This rearrangement joins TRBV9 to TRBJ2-1, with D possibly being TRBD1 (5 bases). The CDR3 loop spans 17 amino acids. V lost 0 bases and J 5 bases, leaving 18 bases between the germline ends. Germline CDR1 is SGDLS and CDR2 is YYNGEE. In DNA, the CDR3 is TGTGCCAGCAGCGTAGCTGCAGGTACCCGACAGCACAATGAGCAGTTCTTC. It translates to CASSVAAGTRQHNEQFF.

The chain has TRBV6-6 and TRBJ1-1, with 10 positions matching TRBD1. Germline values: CDR1 MNHNY, CDR2 SVGAGI (reference sequence). The CDR3 contains 16 residues. V lost 2 bases and J lost 3; bases outside the gene matches: 6. The CDR3 sequence: CASSYPSTGGYTEAFF. The CDR3 coding sequence is TGTGCCAGCAGTTACCCCTCGACAGGGGGCTACACTGAAGCTTTCTTT.

This chain links TRBV7-8 with TRBJ1-5; D is perhaps TRBD1 (5 bases). The ends were cut back, 5 bases at V and 6 bases at J, with 17 bases in the middle. The germline CDR1 and CDR2 sequences are SGHVS and FQNEAQ. The CDR3 covers 15 residues. The CDR3 DNA reads as TGTGCCAGCAGCCAGACGGCAGGGAATGCTCAGCCCCAGCATTTT. Protein product: CASSQTAGNAQPQHF.

Remarks on this clone: A read error may account for a junction end that differs from germline. The same CDR3 is also encoded by other DNA sequences in this sample. The V and J genes are TRBV29-1 and TRBJ2-4; tentative D call: TRBD2 (5 bases). The germline V gene encodes CDR1 SQVTM and CDR2 ANQGSEA. The CDR3 covers 13 residues. CDR3 sequence (DNA): TGTAGCGTTGAAGTTCGAACCAAAAACATTCAGTACTTC. Its translation is CSVEVRTKNIQYF.

The chain combines TRBV11-2 with TRBJ2-1; no clear D. V was clipped by 3 bases and J by 0 bases, with 12 bases between them. Germline V CDR1 and CDR2: SGHAT, FQNNGV. The CDR3 consists of 16 residues. CDR3 coding DNA: TGTGCCAGCAGCTTTCACTGGGTACCCTCCTACAATGAGCAGTTCTTC. Translated, it gives CASSFHWVPSYNEQFF.

J is TRBJ1-6 and V is TRBV7-9, with D perhaps matching TRBD1 (6 bases). Looked up from germline, CDR1 is SEHNR and CDR2 is FQNEAQ (reference sequence). Trimming removed 5 bases at V and 6 bases at J, with 8 bases between. The CDR3 is 13 amino acids. CDR3 loop: CASSPGVNSPLHF. The CDR3 coding sequence is TGTGCCAGCAGCCCAGGGGTTAATTCACCCCTCCACTTT.

The chain links TRBV9 to TRBJ1-4, with a weak D call TRBD1 (5 bases). V shed 4 bases and J shed 5 bases, with 9 bases lying between them. The CDR3 sequence is 13 residues long. Germline lookup yields CDR1 SGDLS and CDR2 YYNGEE. The CDR3: CASSTDSNEKLFF. CDR3 nucleotide sequence: TGTGCCAGCAGCACCGACAGCAATGAAAAACTGTTTTTT. Using reference TRBV9 and TRBJ1-4 for the parts outside the CDR3, the full variable domain is DSGVTQTPKHLITATGQRVTLRCSPRSGDLSVYWYQQSLDQGLQFLIQYYNGEERAKGNILERFSAQQFPDLHSELNLSSLELGDSALYFCASSTDSNEKLFFGSGTQLSVL.

The chain links TRBV19 to TRBJ1-5, with 7 bases aligning to TRBD1. The CDR3 totals 15 residues. Looked up from germline, CDR1 is LNHDA and CDR2 is SQIVND (reference sequence). V lost 4 bases and J lost 2; bases outside the gene matches: 5. CDR3 amino acids: CASSTPTGGNQPQHF. DNA of the CDR3: TGTGCCAGTAGTACCCCCACAGGGGGCAATCAGCCCCAGCATTTT.

This clone has only one observation. The V call is TRBV9, the J call TRBJ2-5; D uncertain. Per germline, CDR1 SGDLS and CDR2 YYNGEE. V lost 1 base and J lost 2, with 9 bases in between. The CDR3 totals 14 residues. The CDR3 loop reads CASSVFTDQETQYF. The CDR3 coding sequence is TGTGCCAGCAGCGTATTTACGGATCAAGAGACCCAGTACTTC.

The V and J genes are TRBV20-1 and TRBJ2-1; D unresolved. This CDR3 region has 11 residues. CDR1 is DFQATT and CDR2 is SNEGSKA in the germline V gene (reference sequence). Trimming stripped 3 bases from V and 10 bases from J, with 10 bases between. The CDR3 nucleotides read TGCAGTGCTAGTGGTGCACCCGAGCAGTTCTTC. This translates into CSASGAPEQFF.

The V gene is TRBV27, the J gene TRBJ1-2; TRBD1 is a possible D gene (5 bases). Trimming stripped 1 base from V and 4 bases from J, with 10 bases between. The CDR3 has 14 amino acids. CDR1 and CDR2 from the germline V gene are MNHEY and SMNVEV (reference sequence). The CDR3 loop reads CASSLLRGGYGYTF. The CDR3 DNA follows: TGTGCCAGCAGTTTATTAAGGGGAGGCTATGGCTACACCTTC.

V and J are TRBV7-9 and TRBJ1-2; 11 bases line up with TRBD1. Germline V gene sequence: CDR1 SEHNR, CDR2 FQNEAQ (reference sequence). The CDR3 spans 13 residues. The V gene end was trimmed by 5 bases and the J gene end by 10 bases; junction bases not matched to a gene: 6. In DNA form, the CDR3 reads TGTGCCAGCAGCCCTTGGACAGGGGGCTTCTACACCTTC. Its protein product is CASSPWTGGFYTF.

CDR3 protein: CASSVGSGGAYYYEQYF. CDR3 nucleotides: TGTGCCAGCAGCGTAGGTAGCGGGGGGGCCTATTACTACGAGCAGTACTTC. The V gene is TRBV9, the J gene TRBJ2-5, with 11 nucleotides matching TRBD2. The J call is uncertain, as TRBJ2-7 better fits the DNA end. The germline gives CDR1 SGDLS, CDR2 YYNGEE. The CDR3 covers 17 residues.

The chain combines TRBV21-1 with TRBJ1-1; the D call of TRBD1 is as the table states it, not checked on the DNA. TRBV21-1 is a pseudogene. This CDR3 is built from 14 residues. CDR3 sequence (DNA): TGTGCCAGCAGCAACGGGACAGCGAACACTGAAGCTTTCTTT. Translating it yields CASSNGTANTEAFF.

This clone was counted a single time. This chain uses TRBV7-2 with TRBJ2-3, with unresolved D. Germline CDR1 SGHTA, CDR2 FQGNSA. The CDR3 contains 14 residues. V was pared by 5 bases and J by 1 base, with 10 bases between. The CDR3: CASSVYGGTDTQYF. The CDR3 DNA reads TGTGCCAGCAGCGTATACGGAGGCACAGATACGCAGTATTTT.

The chain recombines TRBV1 with TRBJ2-5. With the DNA end fitting TRBJ2-7 better, the J assignment may be wrong. TRBV1 is flagged as a pseudogene. This CDR3 region has 17 residues. As DNA, the CDR3 is TGCACCAGCAGCCAAGCTCAGCGCCCAACAGACTCCTACGAGCAGTACTTC. The encoded protein is CTSSQAQRPTDSYEQYF.

This chain links TRBV6-5 with TRBJ2-7, with 8 bases matching TRBD1. The CDR3 has 14 residues. V trimming: 6 bases; J trimming: 4 bases; junction bases outside the gene matches: 8. CDR1 and CDR2 (germline): MNHEY, SVGAGI. The CDR3 sequence: CASSGTQGAYEQYF. DNA for the CDR3: TGTGCCAGCAGCGGGACGCAGGGGGCTTACGAGCAGTACTTC.

The chain joins TRBV7-9 to TRBJ1-3; TRBD1 might be the D (5 bases). V was shortened by 5 bases and J by 0 bases, with 17 bases between the two germline ends. The CDR3 spans 17 residues. Per germline, CDR1 SEHNR and CDR2 FQNEAQ (reference sequence). CDR3 DNA: TGTGCCAGCAGCAATACTCACAGGCGCTTCTCTGGAAACACCATATATTTT. It is translated as CASSNTHRRFSGNTIYF.

This sequence joins TRBV4-1 and TRBJ2-2; D is ambiguous. The CDR3 covers 12 residues. Trimming removed 8 bases at V and 6 bases at J, with 10 bases between. Germline lookup yields CDR1 MGHRA and CDR2 YSYEKL. The CDR3 here is CASGRGPGELFF. The CDR3 bases are TGCGCCAGCGGCCGAGGTCCCGGGGAGCTGTTTTTT.

The chain uses TRBV7-9 and TRBJ2-6; D uncertain. V was cut by 0 bases and J by 0 bases, with 9 bases left in between. In germline, CDR1 is SEHNR, CDR2 FQNEAQ (reference sequence). The CDR3 sequence is 17 residues long. CDR3: CASSLAGSGSGANVLTF. The CDR3 nucleotides read TGTGCCAGCAGCTTAGCGGGCTCCGGCTCTGGGGCCAACGTCCTGACTTTC.

This sequence joins TRBV11-2 and TRBJ2-7, with TRBD2 matching over 13 bases. The CDR3 covers 16 residues. Germline CDR1 reads SGHAT; CDR2 reads FQNNGV. The junction had 5 bases not matched to a gene; V was cut back by 3 bases and J by 3 bases. Written as DNA, the CDR3 is TGTGCCAGCAGCTTTGGGACTAGCGGGGCCTTCTACGAGCAGTACTTC. Translated, it gives CASSFGTSGAFYEQYF.

The CDR3 spells CASSPGGRQFF. CDR3 nucleotides: TGTGCCAGCAGCCCGGGAGGAAGGCAGTTCTTC. The chain recombines TRBV14 with TRBJ2-1; 7 bases align to TRBD2. V shed 4 bases, J shed 12 bases, and the junction held 3 bases outside the gene matches. The CDR3 totals 11 residues. The germline gives CDR1 SGHDN, CDR2 FVKESK.

This clone showed up just once. The CDR3 region is CASIPDTGELFF. CDR3 in DNA: TGTGCCAGTATTCCCGACACCGGGGAGCTGTTTTTT. The chain uses TRBV19 and TRBJ2-2; the D is unclear. Trimming pared 7 bases from V and 3 bases from J, leaving 6 bases between. The CDR3 is 12 residues long. Germline loops: CDR1 LNHDA, CDR2 SQIVND (reference sequence).

The chain is built from TRBV6-5 and TRBJ2-7; D remains ambiguous. Germline CDR1 and CDR2: MNHEY and SVGAGI. Between the trimmed V and J ends, which lost 5 bases and 0 bases, there was a span of 14 bases. The CDR3 consists of 15 residues. In DNA form, the CDR3 reads TGTGCCAGCAGTCCCCCCGGCATGAACTCCTACGAGCAGTACTTC. It codes for CASSPPGMNSYEQYF.

This chain connects TRBV11-3 to TRBJ2-5; TRBD2 agrees at 10 bases. Germline assignment: CDR1 SGHNT and CDR2 YENEEA. With 1 base clipped from V and 2 bases from J, the junction kept 4 bases outside the gene matches. CDR3 length: 16 residues. CDR3 DNA: TGTGCCAGCAGCTTAGCCAGCGGGGGGGCTCAAGAGACCCAGTACTTC. Its translation is CASSLASGGAQETQYF.

The genes are TRBV27 and TRBJ2-2; possibly TRBD1 or TRBD2 for D (7 bases each). This CDR3 has 15 residues. V lost 3 bases and J lost 4, with 12 bases in between. From germline, CDR1 is MNHEY and CDR2 SMNVEV (reference sequence). CDR3 sequence reads: CASSFAGGGTGELFF. CDR3 nucleotide sequence: TGTGCCAGCAGTTTTGCAGGGGGGGGCACCGGGGAGCTGTTTTTT.